Below are 24 T cell receptor beta chains sequenced from a single sample in a study of T cells in Graves' hyperthyroidism and ophthalmopathy. Amplified TCR beta CDR3 regions came from RNA transcripts. Carried out on the TCR CDR3, a first-round RT-PCR used the HTBI primer set. TCRdb re-analysed the multiplex PCR reads in MiXCR, keeping a single row per CDR3 protein. The table has roughly 500,000 distinct CDR3 sequences, around a fifth seen once; the top ten hold about half. The sample consisted of blood. These receptor sequences come from a woman aged 70 to 79 with Graves' ophthalmopathy.

The chain has TRBV10-3 and TRBJ2-1, with 8 bases matching TRBD2. Germline assignment: CDR1 ENHRY and CDR2 SYGVKD. The trim removed 3 bases at V and 2 bases at J, leaving 3 bases unmatched. This CDR3 region has 15 residues. The CDR3 spells CAISDTSGTYNEQFF. CDR3 nucleotides: TGTGCCATCAGTGACACTAGCGGAACCTACAATGAGCAGTTCTTC.

The chain joins TRBV6-5 to TRBJ2-1, with D maybe TRBD1 (6 bases). Germline V gene sequence: CDR1 MNHEY, CDR2 SVGAGI. Trimming took 1 base from V and 8 from J, leaving 12 bases between them. The CDR3 loop spans 14 amino acids. CDR3 sequence reads: CASSYLAQGHEQFF. CDR3 bases: TGTGCCAGCAGTTACTTGGCACAGGGTCATGAGCAGTTCTTC.

This clonotype was counted only a few times. V is TRBV10-3 and J is TRBJ1-2; D is possibly TRBD1 (5 bases). The CDR3 has 14 amino acids. The germline V gene encodes CDR1 ENHRY and CDR2 SYGVKD. Trimming took 0 bases from V and 4 from J, leaving 9 bases between them. The CDR3, as DNA: TGTGCCATCAGTGAGTCTGGGGGACCCTATGGCTACACCTTC. This codes for CAISESGGPYGYTF.

The chain uses TRBV5-1 and TRBJ2-4; 8 bases match TRBD1. Germline lookup yields CDR1 SGHRS and CDR2 YFSETQ. V shed 4 bases, J shed 9 bases, and the junction held 15 bases outside the gene matches. The CDR3 loop spans 16 amino acids. The CDR3 protein is CASSQGPRQGMAIQYF. The DNA of the CDR3 is TGCGCCAGCAGCCAGGGCCCCCGACAGGGGATGGCCATTCAGTACTTC. The variable domain in full, with the rest retrieved from reference TRBV5-1 and TRBJ2-4, is KAGVTQTPRYLIKTRGQQVTLSCSPISGHRSVSWYQQTPGQGLQFLFEYFSETQRNKGNFPGRFSGRQFSNSRSEMNVSTLELGDSALYLCASSQGPRQGMAIQYFGAGTRLSVL.

This clonotype showed up many times. The gene calls are TRBV12-3 or TRBV12-4 and TRBJ2-3, with a weak D call TRBD1 (6 bases). This CDR3 spans 12 amino acids. The V gene lost 2 bases and the J gene lost 6 bases, with 6 bases spanning the gap. The CDR3 DNA sequence: TGTGCCAGCAGTTTAACAGGGGATACGCAGTATTTT. Amino acids: CASSLTGDTQYF.

This clonotype was seen at least ten times. This sequence joins TRBV3-1 and TRBJ2-1; D possibly corresponds to TRBD2 (5 bases). Deletions cut 3 bases from V and 1 base from J, with 7 bases between. The germline V gene has CDR1 LGHDT and CDR2 YNNKEL (reference sequence). The CDR3 length is 14 residues. CDR3 residues: CASSHAGSYNEQFF. CDR3 sequence (DNA): TGTGCCAGCAGCCACGCGGGTTCCTACAATGAGCAGTTCTTC.

The chain uses TRBV6-2 or TRBV6-3 and TRBJ1-5; D remains ambiguous. CDR1 MNHEY and CDR2 SVGEGT come from the germline V gene. V was trimmed by 10 bases and J by 0 bases, leaving 13 bases between them. CDR3 length equals 14 residues. The CDR3 nucleotides are TGTGCCACCCTCACCCCGTCTAGCAATCAGCCCCAGCATTTT. The encoded protein is CATLTPSSNQPQHF.

A remark on this clonotype: One end of the junction fails to match germline, which may point to a read error. This rearrangement joins TRBV28 to TRBJ1-1; D remains unclear. The germline gives CDR1 MDHEN, CDR2 SYDVKM. The CDR3 length is 14 residues. This CDR3 reads CASSPPEKGTETFF. For the CDR3, the DNA is TGTGCCAGCAGCCCCCCTGAGAAAGGCACTGAAACTTTCTTT. Using reference TRBV28 and TRBJ1-1 for the parts outside the CDR3, the full variable domain is DVKVTQSSRYLVKRTGEKVFLECVQDMDHENMFWYRQDPGLGLRLIYFSYDVKMKEKGDIPEGYSVSREKKERFSLILESASTNQTSMYLCASSPPEKGTETFFGQGTRLTVV.

Many counts were recorded for this clonotype. The chain couples TRBV28 to TRBJ1-4; weak D call: TRBD1 (5 bases). V was clipped by 7 bases and J by 2 bases, with 20 bases between them. There are 17 residues in the CDR3. CDR1 is MDHEN and CDR2 is SYDVKM in the germline V gene. For the CDR3, the DNA is TGTGCCAGCACCGACGGGGCAGGGAGGGAGACTAATGAAAAACTGTTTTTT. The encoded protein is CASTDGAGRETNEKLFF.

In its sample, this clonotype was seen a few times. The chain is built from TRBV3-1 and TRBJ2-7; D not resolved. The V end lost 0 bases, the J end lost 0 bases, and 12 bases lay between the germline ends. This CDR3 has 16 residues. Germline V gives CDR1 LGHDT, CDR2 YNNKEL (reference sequence). The CDR3 DNA reads as TGTGCCAGCAGCCAAGATAGGGCTGCATTCTCCTACGAGCAGTACTTC. It encodes CASSQDRAAFSYEQYF.

This clonotype was picked up many times. The V call is TRBV28, the J call TRBJ1-2; D might be TRBD1 (5 bases). Germline assignment: CDR1 MDHEN and CDR2 SYDVKM. V gave up 4 bases and J gave up 1 base, with 13 bases separating them. The CDR3 has 15 residues. CDR3 amino acids: CASSYPTGDNYGYTF. The CDR3 DNA reads as TGTGCCAGCAGTTACCCTACAGGAGATAACTATGGCTACACCTTC.

This clonotype came up many times. The gene calls are TRBV2 and TRBJ2-1; 9 positions agree with TRBD1. With V trimmed by 6 bases and J by 8 bases, 2 bases remained unmatched. This CDR3 has 12 residues. Germline V CDR1 and CDR2: SNHLY, FYNNEI. CDR3 sequence: CASRRQGDEQFF. CDR3 nucleotides: TGTGCCAGCAGAAGACAGGGGGATGAGCAGTTCTTC.

This clonotype showed up just a few times. The chain uses TRBV2 and TRBJ2-3; D is possibly TRBD1 (5 bases). The CDR3 spans 14 residues. V was pared by 4 bases and J by 2 bases, with 10 bases between. The germline gives CDR1 SNHLY, CDR2 FYNNEI. CDR3 sequence reads: CASSARVSTDTQYF. CDR3 DNA sequence: TGTGCCAGCAGTGCCAGGGTATCCACAGATACGCAGTATTTT.

This clonotype has just a few counts. The CDR3 nucleotides are TGTGCCAGCAGCGTAGCAAGCGGGACCGCAGATACGCAGTATTTT. Amino acids: CASSVASGTADTQYF. This chain connects TRBV9 to TRBJ2-3; 7 nucleotides match TRBD2. CDR1 and CDR2 from the germline V gene are SGDLS and YYNGEE. The CDR3 has 15 amino acids. J was trimmed by 4 bases and V by 0 bases; bases with no gene match: 5.

This clonotype turned up a few times. The J gene is TRBJ2-1, the V gene TRBV10-3, with 14 bases identical to TRBD2. Germline CDR1 ENHRY, CDR2 SYGVKD. The CDR3 has 14 residues. The trim removed 6 bases at V and 9 bases at J, leaving 4 bases unmatched. CDR3 loop: CAIRGLAGVVEQFF. The CDR3 DNA sequence: TGTGCCATCAGGGGACTAGCGGGAGTGGTTGAGCAGTTCTTC.

This clonotype was picked up a small number of times. The chain joins TRBV7-2 to TRBJ2-5, with D unresolved. The CDR3 sequence is 16 residues long. Germline V CDR1 and CDR2: SGHTA, FQGNSA. Trimming pared 5 bases from V and 2 bases from J, leaving 18 bases between. CDR3 region: CASSPLFLADQETQYF. DNA of the CDR3: TGTGCCAGCAGCCCACTGTTCTTGGCGGATCAAGAGACCCAGTACTTC.

The V call is TRBV7-9, the J call TRBJ2-7; D tentatively reads TRBD1 or TRBD2 (5 bases each). This CDR3 is built from 15 residues. V was shortened by 3 bases and J by 6 bases, with 18 bases between the two germline ends. From germline, CDR1 is SEHNR and CDR2 FQNEAQ (reference sequence). As DNA, the CDR3 is TGTGCCAGCAGCTTGGGGGTTGGCGGATTGGGCGAGCAGTACTTC. This encodes CASSLGVGGLGEQYF.

This clonotype came up many times. The V gene is TRBV6-2 or TRBV6-3, the J gene TRBJ2-1; D may be TRBD1 (5 bases). The CDR3 extends over 15 amino acids. Germline V gene lookup returns CDR1 MNHEY and CDR2 SVGEGT. V lost 5 bases and J lost 5, with 16 bases in between. The CDR3 sequence: CASSQVAREHNEQFF. CDR3 DNA sequence: TGTGCCAGCAGTCAGGTAGCCAGGGAACACAATGAGCAGTTCTTC.

The chain is built from TRBV2 and TRBJ1-3; D unclear. Germline V gene lookup returns CDR1 SNHLY and CDR2 FYNNEI. CDR3 size: 13 residues. V gave up 7 bases and J gave up 3 bases, with 10 bases separating them. In nucleotides, the CDR3 is TGTGCCAGCAAAGGAACACTTGGAAACACCATATATTTT. It yields the protein CASKGTLGNTIYF.

The table lists this clonotype with many counts. This chain uses TRBV27 with TRBJ1-6; no firm D call. CDR3 size: 17 residues. CDR1 is MNHEY, CDR2 SMNVEV, per germline (reference sequence). The ends were cut back, 4 bases at V and 0 bases at J, with 13 bases in the middle. The CDR3 region is CASSSLRASSYNSPLHF. CDR3 in DNA: TGTGCCAGCAGTTCCCTACGGGCGAGCTCCTATAATTCACCCCTCCACTTT.

At least ten counts were recorded for this clonotype. This rearrangement joins TRBV7-3 to TRBJ2-3, with D tentatively TRBD1 (6 bases). Per the germline V gene, CDR1 is SGHTA and CDR2 is FQGTGA. V was cut by 4 bases and J by 3 bases, with 11 bases left in between. The CDR3 loop spans 14 amino acids. In nucleotides, the CDR3 is TGTGCCAGCAGCTATACAGGGTCTACAGATACGCAGTATTTT. This translates into CASSYTGSTDTQYF.

In its sample, this clonotype was seen a few times. J is TRBJ1-2 and V is TRBV30, with D unclear. The CDR3 has 15 amino acids. Germline V gives CDR1 GTSNPN, CDR2 SVGIG (reference sequence). Trimming cost V 4 bases and J 5 bases, with 20 bases left between them. This chain's CDR3 is CAWNALNVGAYGYTF. For the CDR3, the DNA is TGTGCCTGGAATGCCTTAAATGTAGGAGCTTATGGCTACACCTTC.

The V gene is TRBV29-1, the J gene TRBJ1-1; D is uncertain. Germline CDR1 SQVTM, CDR2 ANQGSEA. V was trimmed by 2 bases and J by 4 bases, leaving 14 bases between them. The CDR3 is 14 residues long. CDR3 nucleotides: TGCAGCGTTGAACGCCGCTTAAGGGTCACTGAAGCTTTCTTT. Encoded protein: CSVERRLRVTEAFF.

In its sample, this clonotype was seen many times. V gene TRBV10-3 combines with J gene TRBJ1-5; D remains unclear. Deletions cut 7 bases from V and 2 bases from J, with 9 bases between. The CDR3 spans 13 residues. The germline gives CDR1 ENHRY, CDR2 SYGVKD. Written as DNA, the CDR3 is TGTGCCATCAAAGGGATCGGCAATCAGCCCCAGCATTTT. Its translation is CAIKGIGNQPQHF.